The rows below give T cell receptor beta chains drawn from one sample of a study of T-cell reconstitution after alpha-beta-depleted transplantation in children. TCRdb called the PCR reads again in MiXCR, with one record for every CDR3 protein. This table holds a few hundred thousand distinct CDR3 sequences, around 13% found once. The source was PBMCs, mostly from graft donor cells, collected 360 days after TCRalphabeta/CD19-depleted stem cell transplant. Receptor source: a male patient under 18 who had a stem cell transplant for acute myeloid leukemia, so the T cells may come from the graft donor. CDR3s include the opening cysteine and the closing phenylalanine or tryptophan. The D gene is left open where the match is weak. A clone size is listed for some rows: how often the clone was seen (once, few, many), or a class if it is expanded.

D gene: TRBD2; clone size: NA; V gene: TRBV12-3/TRBV12-4; J gene: TRBJ2-3; CDR3 DNA: TGTGCCAGCAGTTTCTGGCGGGAGGGCACAGATACGCAGTATTTT; CDR3 protein: CASSFWREGTDTQYF
D gene: NA; clone size: few; V gene: TRBV7-4; J gene: TRBJ2-7; CDR3 DNA: TGTGCCAGCAGCCCCGGGGCTCAACCGGGGTCAAGCTACGAGCAGTACTTC; CDR3 protein: CASSPGAQPGSSYEQYF
D gene: NA; clone size: NA; V gene: TRBV2; J gene: TRBJ2-1; CDR3 DNA: TGTGCCAGCAGTGATAGCCCCTACAATGAGCAGTTCTTC; CDR3 protein: CASSDSPYNEQFF
D gene: TRBD2; clone size: many; V gene: TRBV12-3/TRBV12-4; J gene: TRBJ2-1; CDR3 DNA: TGTGCCAGCAGCAATCTAGCGGGAGGATATTACAATGAGCAGTTCTTC; CDR3 protein: CASSNLAGGYYNEQFF
D gene: TRBD2; clone size: NA; V gene: TRBV27; J gene: TRBJ2-1; CDR3 DNA: TGTGCCAGCAGTTTATGGACCTCTAGCGGGGTACTGGTCTCCTACAATGAGCAGTTCTTC; CDR3 protein: CASSLWTSSGVLVSYNEQFF
D gene: NA; clone size: few; V gene: TRBV18; J gene: TRBJ2-5; CDR3 DNA: TGTGCCAGCTCACTCGACTGGTCGTTGGAGACCCAGTACTTC; CDR3 protein: CASSLDWSLETQYF
D gene: TRBD2; clone size: many; V gene: TRBV13; J gene: TRBJ2-1; CDR3 DNA: TGTGCCAGCAGTTCCCAGATAGCGGGGCGGGGTTACAATGAGCAGTTCTTC; CDR3 protein: CASSSQIAGRGYNEQFF
D gene: NA; clone size: NA; V gene: TRBV20-1; J gene: TRBJ2-5; CDR3 DNA: TGCAGTGCCCCTGAGGGCAGGGACCAAGAGACCCAGTACTTC; CDR3 protein: CSAPEGRDQETQYF
D gene: NA; clone size: NA; V gene: TRBV4-3; J gene: TRBJ2-3; CDR3 DNA: TGCGCCAGCAGCCACGATGAGGCTCCCAGCGCAGATACGCAGTATTTT; CDR3 protein: CASSHDEAPSADTQYF
D gene: TRBD1; clone size: NA; V gene: TRBV25-1; J gene: TRBJ2-7; CDR3 DNA: TGTGCCAGCAGTGGGTTGGTTCCGGGACAGGGATCATACGAGCAGTACTTC; CDR3 protein: CASSGLVPGQGSYEQYF
D gene: NA; clone size: NA; V gene: TRBV29-1; J gene: TRBJ2-7; CDR3 DNA: TGCAGCGCCGTACAGGGCCCTGTGCAGTACTTC; CDR3 protein: CSAVQGPVQYF
D gene: NA; clone size: NA; V gene: TRBV7-9; J gene: TRBJ2-2; CDR3 DNA: TGTGCCAGCTTGTCATCCAGGGCCGTACTAGGCGGGGAGCTGTTTTTT; CDR3 protein: CASLSSRAVLGGELFF
D gene: TRBD2; clone size: NA; V gene: TRBV6-2/TRBV6-3; J gene: TRBJ2-7; CDR3 DNA: TGTGCCAGCACCGTAACGGGACTAGCAATCGAGCAGTACTTC; CDR3 protein: CASTVTGLAIEQYF
D gene: TRBD1; clone size: few; V gene: TRBV20-1; J gene: TRBJ1-2; CDR3 DNA: TGCAGTGCTCGGGGACAGGGGGCGCCCGGCTACACCTTC; CDR3 protein: CSARGQGAPGYTF